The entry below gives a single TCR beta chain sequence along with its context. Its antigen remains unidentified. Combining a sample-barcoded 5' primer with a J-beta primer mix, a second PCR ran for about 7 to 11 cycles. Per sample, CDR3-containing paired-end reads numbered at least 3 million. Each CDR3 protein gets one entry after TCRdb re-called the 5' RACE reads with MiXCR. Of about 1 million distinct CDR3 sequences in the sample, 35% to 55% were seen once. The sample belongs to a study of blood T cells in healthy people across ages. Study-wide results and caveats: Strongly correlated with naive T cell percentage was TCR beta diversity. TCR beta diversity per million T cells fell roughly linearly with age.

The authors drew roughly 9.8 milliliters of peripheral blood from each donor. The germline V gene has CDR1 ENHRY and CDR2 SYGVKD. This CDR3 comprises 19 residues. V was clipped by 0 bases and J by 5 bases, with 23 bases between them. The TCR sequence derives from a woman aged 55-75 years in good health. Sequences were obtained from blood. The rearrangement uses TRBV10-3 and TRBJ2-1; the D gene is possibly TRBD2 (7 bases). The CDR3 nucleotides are TGTGCCATCAGTGAGTCCCTCACCCTTGGGGGGGGGCCAAACAATGAGCAGTTCTTC. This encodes CAISESLTLGGGPNNEQFF.